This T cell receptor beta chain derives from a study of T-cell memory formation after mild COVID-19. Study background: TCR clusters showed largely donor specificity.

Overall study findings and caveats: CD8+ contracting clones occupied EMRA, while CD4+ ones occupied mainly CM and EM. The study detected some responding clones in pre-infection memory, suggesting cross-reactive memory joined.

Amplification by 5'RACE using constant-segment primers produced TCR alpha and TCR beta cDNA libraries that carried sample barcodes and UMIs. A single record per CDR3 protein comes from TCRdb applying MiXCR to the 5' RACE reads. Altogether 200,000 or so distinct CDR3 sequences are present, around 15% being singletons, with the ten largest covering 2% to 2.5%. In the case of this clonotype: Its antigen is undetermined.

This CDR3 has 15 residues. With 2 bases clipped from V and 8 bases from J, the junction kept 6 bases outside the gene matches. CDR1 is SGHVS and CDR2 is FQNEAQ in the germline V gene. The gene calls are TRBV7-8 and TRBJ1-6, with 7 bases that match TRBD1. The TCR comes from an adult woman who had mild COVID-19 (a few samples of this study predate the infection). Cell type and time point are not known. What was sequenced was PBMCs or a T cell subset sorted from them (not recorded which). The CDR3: CASSLMDRRYSPLHF. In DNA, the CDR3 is TGTGCCAGCAGCTTAATGGACAGGCGGTATTCACCCCTCCACTTT.